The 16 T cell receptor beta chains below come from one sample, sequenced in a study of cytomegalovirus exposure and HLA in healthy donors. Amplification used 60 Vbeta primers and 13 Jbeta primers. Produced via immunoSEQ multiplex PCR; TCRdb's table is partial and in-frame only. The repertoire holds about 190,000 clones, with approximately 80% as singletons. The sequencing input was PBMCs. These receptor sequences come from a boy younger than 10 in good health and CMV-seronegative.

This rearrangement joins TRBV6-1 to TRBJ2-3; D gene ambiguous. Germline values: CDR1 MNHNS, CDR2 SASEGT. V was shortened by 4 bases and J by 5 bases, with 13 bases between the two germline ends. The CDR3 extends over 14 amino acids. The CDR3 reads CASSGYFARDTQYF. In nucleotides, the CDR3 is TGTGCCAGCAGTGGTTATTTTGCGCGAGATACGCAGTATTTT.

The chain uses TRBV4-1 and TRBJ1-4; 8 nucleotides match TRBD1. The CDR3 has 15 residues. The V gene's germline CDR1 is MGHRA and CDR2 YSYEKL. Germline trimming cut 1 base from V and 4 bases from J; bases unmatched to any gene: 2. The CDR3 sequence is CASSQGDRNNEKLFF. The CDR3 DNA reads TGCGCCAGCAGCCAAGGGGACAGGAATAATGAAAAACTGTTTTTT.

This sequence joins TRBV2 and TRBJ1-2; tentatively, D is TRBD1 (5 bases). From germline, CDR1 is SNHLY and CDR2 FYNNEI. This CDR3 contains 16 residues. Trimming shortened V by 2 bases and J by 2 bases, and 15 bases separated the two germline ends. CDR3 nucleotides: TGTGCCAGCAGTGAATTCAGGGTTGAGGAAAACTATGGCTACACCTTC. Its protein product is CASSEFRVEENYGYTF.

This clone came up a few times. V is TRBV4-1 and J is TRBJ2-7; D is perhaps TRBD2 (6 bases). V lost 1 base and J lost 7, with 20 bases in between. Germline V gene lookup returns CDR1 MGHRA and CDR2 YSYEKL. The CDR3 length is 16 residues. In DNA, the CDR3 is TGCGCCAGCAGCCAAGCACCGACTTGGGGGGTGGGGGAGCAGTACTTC. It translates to CASSQAPTWGVGEQYF.

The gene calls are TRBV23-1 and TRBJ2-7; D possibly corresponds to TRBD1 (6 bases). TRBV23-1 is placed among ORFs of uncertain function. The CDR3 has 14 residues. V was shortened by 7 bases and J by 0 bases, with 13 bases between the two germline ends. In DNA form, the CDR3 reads TGCGCCAGCAACCCCCAGGACAGCTCCTACGAGCAGTACGTC. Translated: CASNPQDSSYEQYV.

The chain's CDR3 is CASSLISGGDDNEQFF. CDR3 nucleotides: TGCGCCAGCAGCCTGATCAGCGGGGGGGATGACAATGAGCAGTTCTTC. The chain uses TRBV4-3 and TRBJ2-1, with 10 bases aligning to TRBD2. The junction had 8 bases not matched to a gene; V was cut back by 4 bases and J by 5 bases. This CDR3 is built from 16 residues. Per the germline V gene, CDR1 is LGHNA and CDR2 is YSLEER.

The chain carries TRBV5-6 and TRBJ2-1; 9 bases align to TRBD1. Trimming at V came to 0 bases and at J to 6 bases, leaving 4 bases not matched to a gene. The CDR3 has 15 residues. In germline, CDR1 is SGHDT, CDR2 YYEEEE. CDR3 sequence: CASSLGDREGNEQFF. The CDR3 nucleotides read TGTGCCAGCAGCTTGGGGGACAGGGAGGGCAATGAGCAGTTCTTC.

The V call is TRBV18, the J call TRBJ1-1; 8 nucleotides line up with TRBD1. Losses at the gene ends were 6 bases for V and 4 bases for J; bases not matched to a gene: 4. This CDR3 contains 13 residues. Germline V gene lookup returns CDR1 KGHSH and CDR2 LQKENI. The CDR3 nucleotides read TGTGCCAGCTCGATGGACAGGGCCACTGAAGCTTTCTTT. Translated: CASSMDRATEAFF.

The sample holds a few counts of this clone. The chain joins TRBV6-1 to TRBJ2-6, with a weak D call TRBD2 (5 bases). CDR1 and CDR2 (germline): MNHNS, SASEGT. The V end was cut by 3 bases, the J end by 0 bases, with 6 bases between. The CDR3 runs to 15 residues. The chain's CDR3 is CASSEGSSGANVLTF. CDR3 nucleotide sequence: TGTGCCAGCAGTGAGGGGAGCTCTGGGGCCAACGTCCTGACTTTC.

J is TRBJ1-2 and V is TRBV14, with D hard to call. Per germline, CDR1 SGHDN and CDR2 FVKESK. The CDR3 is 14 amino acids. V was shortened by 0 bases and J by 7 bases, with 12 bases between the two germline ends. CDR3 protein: CASSQDSGVGGYTF. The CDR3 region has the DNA TGTGCCAGCAGCCAAGATTCCGGGGTGGGTGGCTACACCTTC.

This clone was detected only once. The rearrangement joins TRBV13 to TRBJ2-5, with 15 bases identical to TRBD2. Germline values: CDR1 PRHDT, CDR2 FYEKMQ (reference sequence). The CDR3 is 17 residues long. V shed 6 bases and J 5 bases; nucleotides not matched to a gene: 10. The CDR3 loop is CASRQQGLAGGLETQYF. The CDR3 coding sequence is TGTGCCAGCAGACAACAAGGACTAGCGGGAGGGTTGGAGACCCAGTACTTC.

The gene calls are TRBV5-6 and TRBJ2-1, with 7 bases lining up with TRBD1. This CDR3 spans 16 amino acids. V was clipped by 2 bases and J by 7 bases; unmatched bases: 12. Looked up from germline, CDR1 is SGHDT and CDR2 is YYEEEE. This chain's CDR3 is CASSFRTGQNMNEQFF. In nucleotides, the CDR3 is TGTGCCAGCAGCTTTCGGACGGGACAGAACATGAATGAGCAGTTCTTC.

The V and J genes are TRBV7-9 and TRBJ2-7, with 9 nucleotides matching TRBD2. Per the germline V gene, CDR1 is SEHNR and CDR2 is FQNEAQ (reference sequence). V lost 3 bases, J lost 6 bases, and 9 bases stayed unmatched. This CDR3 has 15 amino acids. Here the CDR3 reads CASSFGGTSHLEQYF. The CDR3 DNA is TGTGCCAGCAGCTTTGGGGGGACTAGCCATCTCGAGCAGTACTTC.

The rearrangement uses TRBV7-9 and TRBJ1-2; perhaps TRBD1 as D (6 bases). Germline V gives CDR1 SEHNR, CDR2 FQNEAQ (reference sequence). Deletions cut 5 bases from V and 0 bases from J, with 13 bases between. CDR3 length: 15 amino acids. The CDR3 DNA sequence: TGTGCCAGCAGCGCGACAGGAGGTACTAACTATGGCTACACCTTC. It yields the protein CASSATGGTNYGYTF.

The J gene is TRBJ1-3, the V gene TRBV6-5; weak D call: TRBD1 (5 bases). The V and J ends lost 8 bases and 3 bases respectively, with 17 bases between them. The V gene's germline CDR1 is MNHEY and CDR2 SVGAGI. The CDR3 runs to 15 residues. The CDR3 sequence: CASRGGGQGGNTIYF. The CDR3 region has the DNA TGTGCCAGCCGCGGAGGAGGGCAGGGTGGAAACACCATATATTTT.

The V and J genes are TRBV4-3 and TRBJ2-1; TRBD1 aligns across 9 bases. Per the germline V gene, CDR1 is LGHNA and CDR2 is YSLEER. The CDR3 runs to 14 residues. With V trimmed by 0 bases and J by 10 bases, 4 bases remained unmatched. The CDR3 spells CASSQDGTGSEQFF. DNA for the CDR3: TGCGCCAGCAGCCAAGACGGGACAGGGTCCGAGCAGTTCTTC.